The clone carrying this T cell receptor (beta chain) was seen many times. The junction differs from germline at one of its ends, possibly a read error. From approximately 430 ng of RNA, a library with molecular barcoded alpha/delta and beta/gamma adaptors was made. MiXCR, applied by TCRdb to the reads, yields one record per CDR3 protein. Of tens of thousands of distinct CDR3 sequences listed, approximately 12% are singletons. This entry belongs to a study of read filtering for tumor transcriptome and immune sequencing. This CDR3 has 15 residues. Germline V gene data show CDR1 as DFQATT and CDR2 as SNEGSKA (reference sequence).

This TCR was recovered from a donor at least 40 years old with multiple myeloma. The source material was a population of CD138-negative cells sorted from bone marrow. V usage is TRBV20-1 and J usage is TRBJ2-7; 9 bases are a match to TRBD1. CDR3 bases: TGCAGTGCCCCTAAGCGCGGGACAGGGTCCTCCGAGCAGTACTTC. Encoded protein: CSAPKRGTGSSEQYF.